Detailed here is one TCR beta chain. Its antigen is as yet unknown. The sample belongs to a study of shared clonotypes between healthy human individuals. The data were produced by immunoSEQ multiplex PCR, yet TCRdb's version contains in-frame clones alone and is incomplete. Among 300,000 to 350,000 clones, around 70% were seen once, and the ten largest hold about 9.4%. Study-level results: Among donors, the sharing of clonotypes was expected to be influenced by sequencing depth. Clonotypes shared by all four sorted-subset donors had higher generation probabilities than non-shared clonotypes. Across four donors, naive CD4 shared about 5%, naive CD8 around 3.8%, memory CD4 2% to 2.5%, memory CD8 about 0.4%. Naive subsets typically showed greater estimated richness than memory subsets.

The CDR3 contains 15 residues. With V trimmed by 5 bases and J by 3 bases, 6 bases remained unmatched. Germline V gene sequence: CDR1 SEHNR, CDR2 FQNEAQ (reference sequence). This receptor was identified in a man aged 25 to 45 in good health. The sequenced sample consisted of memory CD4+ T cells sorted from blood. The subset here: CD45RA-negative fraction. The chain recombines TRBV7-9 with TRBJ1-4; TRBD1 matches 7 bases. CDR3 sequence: CASSTTGAANEKLFF. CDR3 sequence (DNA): TGTGCCAGCAGCACCACAGGGGCGGCTAATGAAAAACTGTTTTTT.